The 5 T cell receptor beta chains below were found in one sample sequenced in a study of response to subunit inactivated influenza vaccine. Each CDR3 protein gets one entry after TCRdb re-called the RT-PCR reads with MiXCR. The data contain roughly 630,000 distinct CDR3 sequences, 12% to 15% of them singletons. Sequenced material: PBMCs from blood, taken 14 days before vaccination. These receptor sequences come from a man aged 45-60 years who received an inactivated influenza vaccine.

The V gene is TRBV24-1, the J gene TRBJ2-5; D tentatively fits TRBD1 or TRBD2 (5 bases each). V lost 2 bases, J lost 3 bases, and 12 bases lay in between. The CDR3 has 15 residues. Germline values: CDR1 KGHDR, CDR2 SFDVKD. CDR3 in DNA: TGTGCCACCAGTGATTATTCCTGGGGGAAAGAGACCCAGTACTTC. As protein: CATSDYSWGKETQYF.

This clonotype was recorded many times. The chain recombines TRBV4-2 with TRBJ2-1, with TRBD2 matching 11 bases. The CDR3 totals 20 residues. J was trimmed by 5 bases and V by 0 bases; bases with no gene match: 15. Germline V gene data show CDR1 as LGHNA and CDR2 as YNFKEQ. The CDR3 region has the DNA TGTGCCAGCAGCCAAGATGAGGAACTAGCGGGAGTTTTTCCCGACAATGAGCAGTTCTTC. It encodes CASSQDEELAGVFPDNEQFF.

The chain joins TRBV18 to TRBJ2-2; 9 bases are shared with TRBD1. Germline trimming cut 0 bases from V and 6 bases from J; bases unmatched to any gene: 5. CDR1 and CDR2 (germline): KGHSH, LQKENI. This CDR3 has 16 residues. CDR3 protein: CASSPPGTGRPGELFF. The CDR3, as DNA: TGTGCCAGCTCACCACCCGGGACAGGGCGGCCCGGGGAGCTGTTTTTT.

This clonotype appeared many times. J is TRBJ2-4 and V is TRBV7-8; D ambiguous. Germline loops: CDR1 SGHVS, CDR2 FQNEAQ. V gave up 3 bases and J gave up 1 base, with 4 bases separating them. This CDR3 is built from 13 residues. In nucleotides, the CDR3 is TGTGCCAGCAGCTTTGGGGCCAAAAACATTCAGTACTTC. As protein: CASSFGAKNIQYF.

The chain has TRBV20-1 and TRBJ2-2; 7 positions match TRBD1. The CDR3 totals 15 residues. Looked up from germline, CDR1 is DFQATT and CDR2 is SNEGSKA (reference sequence). V shed 2 bases and J 2 bases; nucleotides not matched to a gene: 5. DNA for the CDR3: TGCAGTGCTAGACCGCACAGGGGTAACACCGGGGAGCTGTTTTTT. It yields the protein CSARPHRGNTGELFF.